Here is one TCR beta chain with its context. The repertoire was sequenced with immunoSEQ multiplex PCR; TCRdb's copy has only in-frame clones and lacks some. The sample has about 160,000 clones, around 89% seen once. This specimen comes from a study of blood T cell repertoires in COVID-19. Turning to the study itself: Specimens from acute and convalescent COVID-19 originated in the United States, Italy and Spain.

This CDR3 has 12 amino acids. V lost 3 bases to trimming and J lost 4 bases, with 6 bases between them. The germline CDR1 and CDR2 sequences are LNHDA and SQIVND (reference sequence). This clonotype originated in a woman aged 45-59 years who had recovered from COVID-19. V usage is TRBV19 and J usage is TRBJ2-5; D uncertain. Sequenced sample: PBMCs or T cells enriched from blood (not recorded which). The CDR3 DNA is TGTGCCAGTAGTATCGGTTCAGAGACCCAGTACTTC. Residues: CASSIGSETQYF.